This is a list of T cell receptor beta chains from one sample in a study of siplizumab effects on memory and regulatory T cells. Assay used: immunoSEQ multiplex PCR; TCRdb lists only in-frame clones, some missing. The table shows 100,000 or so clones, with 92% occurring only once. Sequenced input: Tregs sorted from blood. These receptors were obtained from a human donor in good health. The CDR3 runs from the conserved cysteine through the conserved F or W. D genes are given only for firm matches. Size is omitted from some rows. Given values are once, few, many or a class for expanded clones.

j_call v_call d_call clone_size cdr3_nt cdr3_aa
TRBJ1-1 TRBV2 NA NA NA CASSFFGQAGTEAFF
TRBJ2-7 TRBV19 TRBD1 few TGTGCCAGTAGTCCTGGACAGGGCTTTAGCAACGAGCAGTACTTC CASSPGQGFSNEQYF
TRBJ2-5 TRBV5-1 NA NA TGCGCCAGCAGTCGGGCAGGGGAAGAGACCCAGTACTTC CASSRAGEETQYF
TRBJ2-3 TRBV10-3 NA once TGTGCCATCAGCTCCCACCAGGCTAGTCTTGGAGATACGCAGTATTTT CAISSHQASLGDTQYF
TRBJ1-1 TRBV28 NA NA TGTGCCAGCAGTTTAAGGGGGGCTGGGACTGAAGCTTTCTTT CASSLRGAGTEAFF
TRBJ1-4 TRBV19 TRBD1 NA TGTGCCAGTAGTATCCCCGGGACAGGGGTTGAAAAACTGTTTTTT CASSIPGTGVEKLFF
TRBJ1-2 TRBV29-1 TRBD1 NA TGCAGCGTTGAAGGACAGGGGAAATACTATGGCTACACCTTC CSVEGQGKYYGYTF
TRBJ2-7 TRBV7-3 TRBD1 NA TGTGCCAGCAGCTCGGGGACAGGGGCCTACGAGCAGTACTTC CASSSGTGAYEQYF
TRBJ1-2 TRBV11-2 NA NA TGTGCCAGCAGCTTAGAATGGGGGGTCAGCTACACCTTC CASSLEWGVSYTF
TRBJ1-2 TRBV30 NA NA TGTGCCTGGAAGGGCTGGGGGAATAACTATGGCTACACCTTC CAWKGWGNNYGYTF
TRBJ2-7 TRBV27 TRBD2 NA TGTGCCAGCAGTCCCCAGGGACTAGCTGCCTACGAGCAGTACTTC CASSPQGLAAYEQYF
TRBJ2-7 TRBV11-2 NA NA TGTGCCAGCAGCCCTTTCCAAAACGGCGAGCAGTACTTC CASSPFQNGEQYF
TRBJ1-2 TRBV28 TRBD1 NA TGTGCCAGCAGTTCGCAGGGGGCGACCTATGGCTACACCTTC CASSSQGATYGYTF
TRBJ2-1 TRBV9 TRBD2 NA TGTGCCAGCAGCGGGGATCCGGCGGGAGGGACCTACAATGAGCAGTTCTTC CASSGDPAGGTYNEQFF
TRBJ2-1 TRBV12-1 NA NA TGTGCCAGCAGCTTTGCGCTGTTAGCGGGAGGAGGGTGGATTGAGCAGTTCTTC CASSFALLAGGGWIEQFF
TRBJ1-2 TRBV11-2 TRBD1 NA TGTGCCAGCAGCTTACAGGGGGCTGCTAACTATGGCTACACCTTC CASSLQGAANYGYTF
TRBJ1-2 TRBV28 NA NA TGTGCCAGCAGTTGGGCGTATGGCTACACCTTC CASSWAYGYTF
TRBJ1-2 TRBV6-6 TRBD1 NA TGTGCCAGCAGTAGGGGGACAGGGGTACATGGCTACACCTTC CASSRGTGVHGYTF
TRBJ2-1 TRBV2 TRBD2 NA TGTGCCAGCAGCCCTAGCGGGACAGTCAATGAGCAGTTCTTC CASSPSGTVNEQFF
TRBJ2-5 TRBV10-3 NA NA TGTGCCATCAGTGGTGACGGCCGGGAGACCCAGTACTTC CAISGDGRETQYF
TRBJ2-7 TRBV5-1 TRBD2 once TGCGCCAGCAGCCCACTAGCGGGAGGCCTAGAGCAGTACTTC CASSPLAGGLEQYF
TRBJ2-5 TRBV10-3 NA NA TGTGCCATCAGTAGGCAGGGTAGACAAGAGACCCAGTACTTC CAISRQGRQETQYF
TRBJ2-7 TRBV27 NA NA TGTGCCAGCAGAGACAGGTTCTACGAGCAGTACTTC CASRDRFYEQYF
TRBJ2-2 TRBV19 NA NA TGTGCCAGTAGAGTAGCAGCGAACACCGGGGAGCTGTTTTTT CASRVAANTGELFF
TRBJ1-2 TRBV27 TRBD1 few TGTGCCAGCAGTTTCGACAGGGGGCGGGGTTTACTATGGGGCTACACCTTC CASSFDRGRGLLWGYTF
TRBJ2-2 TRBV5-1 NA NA TGCGCCAGCAGCCTGGGGTACAGGGGACTACCGAACACCGGGGAGCTGTTTTTT CASSLGYRGLPNTGELFF
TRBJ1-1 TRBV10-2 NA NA TGCGCCAGCAGTGAGTCAGGGGGCACTGAAGCTTTCTTT CASSESGGTEAFF